This TCR beta chain was profiled in a study of neurological immune-mediated disorders (dated by TCRdb to between 2018 and 2021). For the wider study: The study compared peripheral blood TCR-beta repertoires of HTLV-I-associated myelopathy (HAM/TSP) patients, multiple sclerosis patients and healthy controls using UMI-based sequencing. The 106 TCR-beta libraries covered PBMC samples along with longitudinal samples, technical triplicates, and paired sorted CD4+ and CD8+ T-cell subsets. The cohort was made up of approximately 69 subjects, consisting of some 15 HAM/TSP patients, about 34 multiple sclerosis patients and roughly 20 healthy controls.

This clonotype was seen at least ten times. The specificity of this receptor is unknown. The sample holds no much larger clone one base away, and base qualities are not on file. Healthy controls were blood bank volunteers in Maryland, USA. For the sorted-subset TCR libraries, the starting material was around 1 million sorted CD4+ or CD8+ T cells. PBMCs were separated from peripheral blood using Ficoll-Hypaque density gradient centrifugation and then cryopreserved in liquid nitrogen. Paired sorted CD4+ and CD8+ subsets came from healthy controls, HAM/TSP patients and MS patients. Broader findings and caveats from the paper: The highest TCR clonal expansion was observed in HAM/TSP patients, whereas the lowest was observed in MS patients, even when compared with healthy controls. Expanded clones from different subjects shared no identical CDR3 amino acid sequences, which suggests that TCR-beta repertoires were private in all groups.

cDNA synthesis used template-switch 5'RACE with a primer carrying a 10-nucleotide random unique molecular identifier tagging each TCR transcript. Over 170 million TCR-beta sequences, covering 15-18 subjects, were produced in each sequencing run. The RNeasy kit was used for extraction of total RNA. TCR-beta VDJ regions were amplified with primers for the TCR constant region and the 5'RACE anchor, using the KAPA Real-time Library Amplification kit. Sample indexes and Illumina adaptors were added in a first PCR, after which library yield was increased in a second PCR. After Ampure bead purification, the TCR product of roughly 650 bp was size-selected on a 2% E-gel SizeSelection system. Before pooling, libraries had their quality checked on a Bioanalyzer, their concentration measured with Qubit, and their quantity determined with the Kapa Library Quantification kit. Libraries were sequenced paired-end 2 x 150 bp on an Illumina HiSeq 2500. To increase sequence diversity, roughly 24-30% phiX was spiked into each library pool. In the paper's pipeline: Quality-filtered reads were processed with the UMI-based MiGEC pipeline, which removed over 75% of raw TCR sequences during error correction. VDJ genes were aligned to IMGT germline references, and clonotypes were defined by unique CDR3 amino acid sequence plus V-J genes. Clonal expansion, Shannon diversity, and CDR3 relatedness (CalcPairwiseDistances, ClusterSamples) were evaluated with VDJtools, and phylogenetic trees were built with CLCbio workbench. A clone was classed as expanded if it had 8 or more unique UMIs, a cutoff based on coefficient-of-variation modelling across technical triplicates. TCRdb handled the public reads itself, with Q25 trimming in fastp and clone calling in MiXCR, and kept productive beta chains. Rows are combined by CDR3 protein, so each entry shows the most common genes and DNA. TCRdb, not the authors, supplied the V and J calls. Within this sample are about 30,000 distinct CDR3 sequences, with around 6% of them counted one time only. Roughly 2% of the sample lies in the top ten.

The sample comprised CD4+ T cells from blood. The sequence derives from a woman aged 45-65 years in good health.

Here the CDR3 is given as CASSSLGQAQFPYVLTF. The DNA sequence follows: TGTGCCAGCAGTTCGTTAGGACAGGCCCAATTTCCTTATGTCCTGACTTTC. The chain joins TRBV28 to TRBJ2-6; 7 nucleotides in the junction match TRBD1. Trimmed from V: 4 bases; trimmed from J: 13 bases; junction bases lacking a gene match: 19. The CDR3 covers 17 residues, taking in both the cysteine and the phenylalanine. Only the CDR3 portion is preserved as DNA: 51 bases, with reading frame beginning at the first base. For CDR1 and CDR2, the germline V gene lists MDHEN and SYDVKM.